These T cell receptor beta chains were read from a single sample in a study of PD-L1 blockade in urothelial cancer. Some clones are missing from TCRdb's copy, which holds only in-frame ones; the method was immunoSEQ multiplex PCR. The sample records 20,000 to 25,000 clones, more than 65% being singletons. Sequences were derived from PBMCs, sampled around atezolizumab (anti-PD-L1) treatment. The receptor source for this set is a man aged 65-85 years with urothelial cancer. Both conserved end residues are part of each CDR3. Fields, in order: V gene, clone size, J gene, D gene, CDR3 protein, CDR3 DNA. A D gene is named only where the DNA matches it firmly. Part of the rows lack a size; the others show once, few, many or a class for expanded clones.

TRBV5-1,NA,TRBJ2-3,NA,CASSLGSGYTDTQYF,TGCGCCAGCAGCTTAGGTAGCGGCTACACAGATACGCAGTATTTT
TRBV14,once,TRBJ1-1,TRBD1,CASSQERANRGLNTEAFF,TGTGCCAGCAGCCAAGAGCGTGCTAACAGGGGCTTGAACACTGAAGCTTTCTTT
TRBV9,NA,TRBJ2-7,NA,CLCLGEYEQYF,TGTCTTTGTTTGGGAGAGTACGAGCAGTACTTC
TRBV14,NA,TRBJ1-3,NA,CASRVRVSGNTIYF,TGTGCCAGCAGGGTTCGGGTAAGTGGAAACACCATATATTTT
TRBV4-2,NA,TRBJ2-3,NA,CASSQDKRRTDTQYF,TGTGCCAGCAGCCAAGATAAGAGGAGGACAGATACGCAGTATTTT
TRBV18,NA,TRBJ1-2,NA,CASLKGVGYGYTF,TGTGCCAGCTTAAAAGGAGTGGGCTATGGCTACACCTTC
TRBV5-1,NA,TRBJ2-5,NA,CASSFRSQETQYF,TGCGCCAGCAGCTTTCGTTCCCAAGAGACCCAGTACTTC
TRBV9,NA,TRBJ2-5,NA,CASTLSGVPQETQYF,TGTGCCAGCACCTTGAGTGGTGTACCTCAAGAGACCCAGTACTTC
TRBV7-6,once,TRBJ2-7,TRBD2,CASSLGLASEQYF,TGTGCCAGCAGCTTAGGACTAGCTAGCGAGCAGTACTTC
TRBV10-2,NA,TRBJ1-5,NA,CASRVAGAGQPQHF,TGCGCCAGCAGGGTTGCAGGGGCGGGTCAGCCCCAGCATTTT
TRBV5-1,NA,TRBJ2-7,TRBD1,CASWGQGFSYEQYF,TGCGCCAGCTGGGGACAGGGTTTCTCCTACGAGCAGTACTTC
TRBV7-2,NA,TRBJ2-7,NA,CASSLEAGQSEQYF,TGTGCCAGCAGCTTAGAGGCGGGACAGTCCGAGCAGTACTTC
TRBV28,once,TRBJ1-5,NA,CASRNPDSSNQPQHF,TGTGCCAGCAGAAATCCAGACAGCAGCAATCAGCCCCAGCATTTT
TRBV27,NA,TRBJ2-1,TRBD2,CASSGREGSNEQFF,TGTGCCAGCAGTGGGCGGGAGGGCTCCAATGAGCAGTTCTTC
TRBV19,NA,TRBJ2-2,NA,CASTALVSTGELFF,TGTGCCAGTACAGCGCTAGTAAGCACCGGGGAGCTGTTTTTT
TRBV15,NA,TRBJ2-5,NA,CATSISPRDSQYF,TGTGCCACCAGCATCTCTCCCCGGGACTCCCAGTACTTC
TRBV9,NA,TRBJ2-2,NA,CASSVGVSSGKSGELFF,TGTGCCAGCAGCGTAGGGGTTTCTTCGGGGAAATCCGGGGAGCTGTTTTTT
TRBV28,NA,TRBJ2-7,NA,CASSPGLKTYEQYF,TGTGCCAGCAGCCCGGGACTGAAAACCTACGAGCAGTACTTC
TRBV28,few,TRBJ2-7,TRBD2,CASSASGLAGKHEQYF,TGTGCCAGCAGTGCCTCGGGACTAGCGGGAAAGCACGAGCAGTACTTC
TRBV4-2,NA,TRBJ1-2,TRBD1,CASSQDQRGPGGYTF,TGTGCCAGCAGCCAAGATCAAAGGGGGCCGGGTGGCTACACCTTC
TRBV29-1,NA,TRBJ2-3,NA,CSVHPGGPDTQYF,TGCAGCGTTCACCCTGGCGGGCCAGATACGCAGTATTTT
TRBV4-1,NA,TRBJ1-1,NA,CASSQEIREDTEAFF,TGCGCCAGCAGCCAAGAGATCAGGGAGGACACTGAAGCTTTCTTT
TRBV7-2,NA,TRBJ1-2,NA,CASSLFTGRANYGYTF,TGTGCCAGCAGCTTATTTACAGGTCGAGCGAACTATGGCTACACCTTC
TRBV5-1,NA,TRBJ2-5,TRBD1,CASSGGQTQETQYF,TGCGCCAGCAGCGGGGGACAGACCCAAGAGACCCAGTACTTC
TRBV20-1,once,TRBJ2-7,NA,CSAVLPGEQYF,TGCAGTGCTGTTCTCCCGGGGGAGCAGTACTTC
TRBV5-1,NA,TRBJ2-7,NA,CASSLEPTYEQYF,TGCGCCAGCAGCTTGGAGCCCACCTACGAGCAGTACTTC
TRBV7-3,few,TRBJ2-7,NA,CASSLWAGEGYEQYF,TGTGCCAGCAGCTTATGGGCAGGGGAGGGGTACGAGCAGTACTTC
TRBV6-5,NA,TRBJ1-1,NA,CASSYGTEAFF,TGTGCCAGCAGTTACGGGACAGAAGCTTTCTTT
TRBV18,NA,TRBJ2-2,NA,CASSPPSGANTGELFF,TGTGCCAGCTCCCCCCCAAGCGGCGCGAACACCGGGGAGCTGTTTTTT
TRBV28,NA,TRBJ1-1,NA,CASSLLVNTEAFF,TGTGCCAGCAGTTTACTTGTGAACACTGAAGCTTTCTTT
TRBV4-2,once,TRBJ1-6,NA,CASSQVAWSSYNSPLHF,TGTGCCAGCAGCCAAGTTGCGTGGAGCTCCTATAATTCACCCCTCCACTTT
TRBV25-1,NA,TRBJ2-5,NA,CASSGFVRTQYF,TGTGCCAGCAGTGGCTTCGTGCGGACCCAGTACTTC
TRBV29-1,NA,TRBJ2-2,NA,CSVEATLGGAGELFF,TGCAGCGTTGAAGCCACCCTAGGGGGAGCCGGGGAGCTGTTTTTT
TRBV6-1,NA,TRBJ2-1,TRBD2,CASSSHSGRNNEQFF,TGTGCCAGCAGTTCTCATAGCGGGAGAAACAATGAGCAGTTCTTC
TRBV28,NA,TRBJ1-5,TRBD1,CASSLPGYRGGNQPQHF,TGTGCCAGCAGTTTACCGGGGTACAGGGGAGGCAATCAGCCCCAGCATTTT
TRBV4-1,NA,TRBJ2-7,NA,CASSQGQPDEQYF,TGCGCCAGCAGCCAAGGACAGCCAGACGAGCAGTACTTC
TRBV11-3,NA,TRBJ1-1,NA,CASVGRDNTEAFF,TGTGCCAGCGTCGGGCGGGATAACACTGAAGCTTTCTTT
TRBV7-2,NA,TRBJ2-4,NA,CASSLDSNIQYF,TGTGCCAGCAGCCTTGACTCAAACATTCAGTACTTC
TRBV11-2,NA,TRBJ2-3,NA,CASSLDSQGWEDTQYF,TGTGCCAGCAGCTTAGATTCCCAGGGGTGGGAAGATACGCAGTATTTT
TRBV6-4,NA,TRBJ2-3,TRBD2,CASSDGTSGTDTQYF,TGTGCCAGCAGTGACGGGACTAGCGGCACAGATACGCAGTATTTT
TRBV6-5,NA,TRBJ2-2,TRBD2,CASSYAGGSGELFF,TGTGCCAGCAGTTATGCGGGAGGAAGCGGGGAGCTGTTTTTT
TRBV28,NA,TRBJ1-5,NA,CASSHRLYQPQHF,TGTGCCAGCAGCCACAGGCTTTATCAGCCCCAGCATTTT
TRBV6-1,NA,TRBJ2-5,TRBD2,CASSEIGTSGQETQYF,TGTGCCAGCAGTGAGATCGGGACTAGCGGACAAGAGACCCAGTACTTC
TRBV2,NA,TRBJ2-1,TRBD2,CASTGQASGSYEQFF,TGTGCCAGCACCGGACAGGCTAGCGGGAGTTATGAGCAGTTCTTC
TRBV4-3,NA,TRBJ2-7,NA,CASSQEVVGEQYF,TGCGCCAGCAGCCAAGAAGTCGTCGGGGAGCAGTACTTC
TRBV2,NA,TRBJ1-5,NA,CASSEALQAVGQPQHF,TGTGCCAGCAGTGAAGCGCTTCAGGCAGTCGGCCAGCCCCAGCATTTT
TRBV27,NA,TRBJ1-5,NA,CASRHQEGNQPQHF,TGTGCCAGCAGGCACCAGGAGGGCAATCAGCCCCAGCATTTT
TRBV18,NA,TRBJ2-1,TRBD2,CASSPIAGDYNEQFF,TGTGCCAGCTCTCCCATAGCGGGAGACTACAATGAGCAGTTCTTC